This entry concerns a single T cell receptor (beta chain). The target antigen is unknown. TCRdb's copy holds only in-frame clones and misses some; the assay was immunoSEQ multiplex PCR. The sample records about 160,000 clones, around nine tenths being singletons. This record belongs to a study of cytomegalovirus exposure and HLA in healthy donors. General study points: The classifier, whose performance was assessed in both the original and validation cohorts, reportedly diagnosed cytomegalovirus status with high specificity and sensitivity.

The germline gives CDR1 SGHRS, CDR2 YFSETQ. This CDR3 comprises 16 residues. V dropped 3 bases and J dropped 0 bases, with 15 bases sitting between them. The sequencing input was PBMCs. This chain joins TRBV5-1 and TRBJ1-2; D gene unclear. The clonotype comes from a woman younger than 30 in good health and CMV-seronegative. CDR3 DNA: TGCGCCAGCAGCTCGAGTTACAGAGCCTCTAACTATGGCTACACCTTC. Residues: CASSSSYRASNYGYTF.